Below are 8 T cell receptor beta chains sequenced from a single sample in a study of OX40 agonist ivuxolimab in advanced cancers. Only in-frame clones appear in the TCRdb table, and some are missing; sequencing was by immunoSEQ multiplex PCR. There are about 76,000 clones in the sample; about 89% occur only once, and approximately 13% lies in the top ten. This material consisted of CD4+ or CD8+ T cells sorted from blood, taken in a trial of the OX40 agonist ivuxolimab. The receptors shown here come from an adult with an advanced solid tumor such as melanoma, head and neck, liver or kidney cancer.

This chain connects TRBV21-1 to TRBJ2-7; the D segment call TRBD2 is taken from the table without a DNA check. TRBV21-1 is deemed a pseudogene. The CDR3 runs 13 residues. Here the CDR3 reads CASPITSGWVGVF. CDR3 bases: TGTGCCAGCCCGATAACTAGCGGGTGGGTCGGTGTCTTC.

Here the CDR3 reads CASRTNRGQTRGLYEQYF. DNA of the CDR3: TGTGCCAGCAGAACGAACCGGGGACAAACCCGGGGGCTCTACGAGCAGTACTTC. V is TRBV27 and J is TRBJ2-7; tentatively, D is TRBD1 or TRBD2 (6 bases each). The CDR3 is 18 residues long. CDR1 is MNHEY, CDR2 SMNVEV, per germline (reference sequence). Trimming cost V 6 bases and J 3 bases, with 27 bases left between them.

The chain links TRBV9 to TRBJ2-7; D is possibly TRBD2 (6 bases). The CDR3 consists of 15 residues. The germline V and J ends were trimmed by 0 bases and 0 bases, with 10 bases remaining between them. In germline, CDR1 is SGDLS, CDR2 YYNGEE. The CDR3 is CASSVGSGSSYEQYF. As DNA, the CDR3 is TGTGCCAGCAGCGTAGGTAGCGGTAGCTCCTACGAGCAGTACTTC.

This clone was seen only a few times. The chain is built from TRBV29-1 and TRBJ1-1; D uncertain. The germline CDR1 and CDR2 sequences are SQVTM and ANQGSEA. Trimming took 6 bases from V and 3 from J, leaving 8 bases between them. The CDR3 runs to 11 residues. CDR3 nucleotides: TGCAGCGTCCTTCAGGACACTGAAGCTTTCTTT. Protein product: CSVLQDTEAFF.

The chain's CDR3 is CASSQGRDSTYEQYF. For the CDR3, the DNA is TGCGCCAGCAGCCAGGGGCGGGATTCCACCTACGAGCAGTACTTC. The V and J genes are TRBV4-1 and TRBJ2-7, with D possibly matching TRBD2 (6 bases). Per the germline V gene, CDR1 is MGHRA and CDR2 is YSYEKL. The CDR3 runs to 15 residues. The V end lost 3 bases, the J end lost 2 bases, and 14 bases lay between the germline ends.

This clone was counted only a few times. CDR3 sequence reads: CASSATRGGPQIYGYTF. The CDR3 nucleotides read TGTGCCAGCAGCGCCACTCGAGGGGGACCTCAAATCTATGGCTACACCTTC. This rearrangement joins TRBV7-9 to TRBJ1-2; possible D gene TRBD1, 6 bases. V lost 5 bases and J 4 bases, leaving 23 bases between the germline ends. This CDR3 contains 17 residues. Germline V gene lookup returns CDR1 SEHNR and CDR2 FQNEAQ (reference sequence).

This chain links TRBV6-5 with TRBJ2-2, with D possibly being TRBD2 (5 bases). The V end was cut by 6 bases, the J end by 5 bases, with 10 bases between. The CDR3 runs 13 residues. CDR1 is MNHEY, CDR2 SVGAGI, per germline. The CDR3 sequence is CASRAGGTGELFF. CDR3 in DNA: TGTGCCAGCAGGGCAGGCGGGACCGGGGAGCTGTTTTTT.

This chain links TRBV2 with TRBJ1-1, with 9 bases fitting TRBD1. Germline V gene lookup returns CDR1 SNHLY and CDR2 FYNNEI. V trimming: 6 bases; J trimming: 1 base; junction bases outside the gene matches: 9. This CDR3 spans 16 amino acids. The CDR3 loop reads CASRPYRGRGNTEAFF. For the CDR3, the DNA is TGTGCCAGCAGACCCTACAGGGGGCGCGGGAACACTGAAGCTTTCTTT.